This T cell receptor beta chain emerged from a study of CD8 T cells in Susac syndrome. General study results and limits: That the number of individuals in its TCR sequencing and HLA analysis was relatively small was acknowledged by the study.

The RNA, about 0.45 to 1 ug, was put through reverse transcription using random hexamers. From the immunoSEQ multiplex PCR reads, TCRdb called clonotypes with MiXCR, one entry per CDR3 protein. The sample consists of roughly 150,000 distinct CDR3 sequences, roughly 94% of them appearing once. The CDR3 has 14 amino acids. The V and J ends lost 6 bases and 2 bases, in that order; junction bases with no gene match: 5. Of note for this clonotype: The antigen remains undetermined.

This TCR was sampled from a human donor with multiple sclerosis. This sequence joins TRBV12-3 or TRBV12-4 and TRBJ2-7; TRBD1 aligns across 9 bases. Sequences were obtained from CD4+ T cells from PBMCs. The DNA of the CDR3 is TGTGCCAGCAGCCCGGGACAGGGAACCTACGAGCAGTACTTC. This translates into CASSPGQGTYEQYF.